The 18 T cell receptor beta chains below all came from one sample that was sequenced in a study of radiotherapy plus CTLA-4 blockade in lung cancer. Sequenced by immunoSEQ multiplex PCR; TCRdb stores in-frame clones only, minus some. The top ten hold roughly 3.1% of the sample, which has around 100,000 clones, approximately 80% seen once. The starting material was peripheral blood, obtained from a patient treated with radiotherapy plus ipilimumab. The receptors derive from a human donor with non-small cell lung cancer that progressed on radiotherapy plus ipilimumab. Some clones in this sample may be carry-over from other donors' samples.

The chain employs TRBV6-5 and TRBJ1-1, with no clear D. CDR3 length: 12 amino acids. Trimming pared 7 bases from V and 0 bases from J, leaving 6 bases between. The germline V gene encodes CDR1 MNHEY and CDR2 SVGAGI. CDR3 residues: CASKRMNTEAFF. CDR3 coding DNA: TGTGCCAGCAAGAGGATGAACACTGAAGCTTTCTTT.

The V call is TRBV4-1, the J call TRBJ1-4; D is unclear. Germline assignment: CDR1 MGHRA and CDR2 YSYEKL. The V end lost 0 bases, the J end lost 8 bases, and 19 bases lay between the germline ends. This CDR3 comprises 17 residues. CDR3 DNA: TGCGCCAGCAGCCAAGATCCCATTGAGGGCCTTGGGGAAAAACTGTTTTTT. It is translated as CASSQDPIEGLGEKLFF.

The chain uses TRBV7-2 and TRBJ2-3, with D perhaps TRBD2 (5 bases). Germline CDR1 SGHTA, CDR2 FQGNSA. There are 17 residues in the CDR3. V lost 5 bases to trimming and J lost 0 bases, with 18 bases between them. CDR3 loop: CASSPRTPLYSTDTQYF. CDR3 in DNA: TGTGCCAGCAGCCCCCGGACTCCGCTTTACAGCACAGATACGCAGTATTTT. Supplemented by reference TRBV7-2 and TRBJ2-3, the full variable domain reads GAGVSQSPSNKVTEKGKDVELRCDPISGHTALYWYRQSLGQGLEFLIYFQGNSAPDKSGLPSDRFSAERTGGSVSTLTIQRTQQEDSAVYLCASSPRTPLYSTDTQYFGPGTRLTVL.

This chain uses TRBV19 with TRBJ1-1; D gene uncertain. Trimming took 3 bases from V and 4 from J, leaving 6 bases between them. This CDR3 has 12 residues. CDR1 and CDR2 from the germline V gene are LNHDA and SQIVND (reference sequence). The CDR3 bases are TGTGCCAGTAGTATTAGTCCCACTGAAGCTTTCTTT. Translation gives CASSISPTEAFF.

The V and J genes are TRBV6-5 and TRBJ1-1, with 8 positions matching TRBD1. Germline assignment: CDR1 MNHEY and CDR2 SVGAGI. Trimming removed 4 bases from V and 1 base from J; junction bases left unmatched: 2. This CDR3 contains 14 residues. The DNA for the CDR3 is TGTGCCAGCAGTTTCGGGACAGGGAACACTGAAGCTTTCTTT. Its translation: CASSFGTGNTEAFF.

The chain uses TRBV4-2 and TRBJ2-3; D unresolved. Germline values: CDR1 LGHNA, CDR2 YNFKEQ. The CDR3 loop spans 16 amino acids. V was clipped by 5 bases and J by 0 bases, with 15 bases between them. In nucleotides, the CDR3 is TGTGCCAGCAGCACTTCCTCGATACCTAGCACAGATACGCAGTATTTT. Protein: CASSTSSIPSTDTQYF.

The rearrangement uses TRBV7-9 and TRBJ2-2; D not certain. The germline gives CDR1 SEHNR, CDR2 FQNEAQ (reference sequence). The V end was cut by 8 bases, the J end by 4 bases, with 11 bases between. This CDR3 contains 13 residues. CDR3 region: CASAWSVTGELFF. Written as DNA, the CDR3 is TGTGCCAGCGCATGGTCCGTCACCGGGGAGCTGTTTTTT.

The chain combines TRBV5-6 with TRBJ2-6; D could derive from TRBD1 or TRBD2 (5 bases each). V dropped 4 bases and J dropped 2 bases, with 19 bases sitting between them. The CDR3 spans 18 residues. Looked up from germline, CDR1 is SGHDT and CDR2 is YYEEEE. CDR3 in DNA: TGTGCCAGCAGCCCGCAGGGAGTTGGTCAGGCTGGGGCCAACGTCCTGACTTTC. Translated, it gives CASSPQGVGQAGANVLTF.

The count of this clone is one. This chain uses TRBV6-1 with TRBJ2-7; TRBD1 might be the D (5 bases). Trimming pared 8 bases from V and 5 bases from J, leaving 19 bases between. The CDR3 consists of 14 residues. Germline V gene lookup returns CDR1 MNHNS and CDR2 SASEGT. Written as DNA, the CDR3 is TGTGCCAGCGGCCCCATGGGGCCCCTCGACGAGCAGTACTTC. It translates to CASGPMGPLDEQYF.

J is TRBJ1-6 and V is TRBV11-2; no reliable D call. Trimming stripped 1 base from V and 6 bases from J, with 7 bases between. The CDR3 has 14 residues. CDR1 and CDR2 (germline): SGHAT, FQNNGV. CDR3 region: CASSLGGSNSPLHF. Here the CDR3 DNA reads TGTGCCAGCAGCTTAGGAGGGAGTAATTCACCCCTCCACTTT.

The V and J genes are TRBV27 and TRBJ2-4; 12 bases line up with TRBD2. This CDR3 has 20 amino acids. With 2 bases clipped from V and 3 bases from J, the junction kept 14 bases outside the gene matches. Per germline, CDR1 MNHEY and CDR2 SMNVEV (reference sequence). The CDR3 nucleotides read TGTGCCAGCAGTTTACACACCCCGGAGCTAGCGGGGGGGTACAAAAACATTCAGTACTTC. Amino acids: CASSLHTPELAGGYKNIQYF.

This CDR3 is CASSLVGTGGHEQFF. The DNA of the CDR3 is TGTGCCAGCAGCTTAGTCGGGACAGGGGGCCATGAGCAGTTCTTC. The chain employs TRBV7-2 and TRBJ2-1; 12 nucleotides align to TRBD1. Germline values: CDR1 SGHTA, CDR2 FQGNSA. J was trimmed by 8 bases and V by 1 base; bases with no gene match: 3. The CDR3 consists of 15 residues. Based on the CDR3 plus reference TRBV7-2 and TRBJ2-1, the full variable domain is GAGVSQSPSNKVTEKGKDVELRCDPISGHTALYWYRQSLGQGLEFLIYFQGNSAPDKSGLPSDRFSAERTGGSVSTLTIQRTQQEDSAVYLCASSLVGTGGHEQFFGPGTRLTVL.

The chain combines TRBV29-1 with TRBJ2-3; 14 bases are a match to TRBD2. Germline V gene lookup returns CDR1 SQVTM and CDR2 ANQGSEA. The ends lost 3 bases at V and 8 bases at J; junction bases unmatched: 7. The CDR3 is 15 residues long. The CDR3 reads CSVEGLAGDWLTQYF. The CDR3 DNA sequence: TGCAGCGTTGAGGGACTAGCGGGGGACTGGCTTACGCAGTATTTT.

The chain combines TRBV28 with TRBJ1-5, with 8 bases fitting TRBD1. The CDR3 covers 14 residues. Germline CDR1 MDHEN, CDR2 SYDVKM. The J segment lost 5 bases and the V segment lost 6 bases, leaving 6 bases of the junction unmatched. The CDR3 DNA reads TGTGCCAGCAGCCCCGGGACAGGCCATCAGCCCCAGCATTTT. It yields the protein CASSPGTGHQPQHF. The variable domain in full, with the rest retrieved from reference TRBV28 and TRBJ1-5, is DVKVTQSSRYLVKRTGEKVFLECVQDMDHENMFWYRQDPGLGLRLIYFSYDVKMKEKGDIPEGYSVSREKKERFSLILESASTNQTSMYLCASSPGTGHQPQHFGDGTRLSIL.

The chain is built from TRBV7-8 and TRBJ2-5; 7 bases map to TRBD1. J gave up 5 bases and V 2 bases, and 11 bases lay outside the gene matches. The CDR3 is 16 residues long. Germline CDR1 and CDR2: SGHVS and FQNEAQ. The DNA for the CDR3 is TGTGCCAGCAGCTTAACTGTTGCAGGGGGAAGGGAGACCCAGTACTTC. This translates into CASSLTVAGGRETQYF.

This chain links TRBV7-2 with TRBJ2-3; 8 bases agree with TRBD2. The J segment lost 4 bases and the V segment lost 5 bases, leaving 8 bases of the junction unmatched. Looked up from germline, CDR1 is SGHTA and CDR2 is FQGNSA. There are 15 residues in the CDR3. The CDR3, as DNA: TGTGCCAGCAGCCTCGCGGGGGGTTACGCAGATACGCAGTATTTT. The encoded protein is CASSLAGGYADTQYF.

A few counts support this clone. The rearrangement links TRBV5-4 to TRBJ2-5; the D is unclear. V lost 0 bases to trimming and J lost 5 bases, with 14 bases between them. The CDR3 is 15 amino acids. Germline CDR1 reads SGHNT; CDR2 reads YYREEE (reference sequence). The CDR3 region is CASSLEPGLGETQYF. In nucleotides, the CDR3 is TGTGCCAGCAGCTTGGAACCCGGATTAGGGGAGACCCAGTACTTC.

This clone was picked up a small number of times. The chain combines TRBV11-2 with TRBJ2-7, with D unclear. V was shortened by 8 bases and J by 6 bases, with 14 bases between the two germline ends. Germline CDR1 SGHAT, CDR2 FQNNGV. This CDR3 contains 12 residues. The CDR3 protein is CASSSQSSEQYF. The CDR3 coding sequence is TGTGCCAGCTCCTCTCAGTCCAGCGAGCAGTACTTC. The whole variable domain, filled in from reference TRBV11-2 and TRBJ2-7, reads EAGVAQSPRYKIIEKRQSVAFWCNPISGHATLYWYQQILGQGPKLLIQFQNNGVVDDSQLPKDRFSAERLKGVDSTLKIQPAKLEDSAVYLCASSSQSSEQYFGPGTRLTVT.